A single sample is the source of the 3 T cell receptor beta chains below, sequenced in a study of cytomegalovirus exposure and HLA in healthy donors. The PCR had 60 Vbeta and 13 Jbeta primers. TCRdb keeps only in-frame clones here, not all; method: immunoSEQ multiplex PCR. The sample records around 120,000 clones, 79% being singletons. The source material was PBMCs. The receptors shown here come from a man aged 30 to 45 in good health and CMV-seropositive.

The chain carries TRBV2 and TRBJ2-5; 11 bases fit TRBD1. This CDR3 has 15 amino acids. Germline values: CDR1 SNHLY, CDR2 FYNNEI. V shed 1 base and J 6 bases; nucleotides not matched to a gene: 4. The CDR3 reads CASSEGTGGMKTQYF. The CDR3 DNA reads as TGTGCCAGCAGTGAAGGGACAGGGGGCATGAAGACCCAGTACTTC.

This clone appeared a few times. This chain connects TRBV4-1 to TRBJ2-2; 7 bases fit TRBD1. The length of the CDR3 is 14 residues. CDR1 MGHRA and CDR2 YSYEKL come from the germline V gene. With V trimmed by 2 bases and J by 11 bases, 8 bases remained unmatched. CDR3 in DNA: TGCGCCAGCAGCCAAACACAGGGGCCAGGAGAGCTGTTTTTT. Translation gives CASSQTQGPGELFF.

The V call is TRBV29-1, the J call TRBJ2-1; 8 nucleotides align to TRBD1. The V gene end was trimmed by 6 bases and the J gene end by 7 bases; junction bases not matched to a gene: 5. CDR3 size: 12 residues. Germline-derived CDR1 and CDR2 are SQVTM and ANQGSEA. The CDR3 protein is CSVLRTGNEQFF. In DNA form, the CDR3 reads TGCAGCGTCCTGAGGACAGGGAATGAGCAGTTCTTC.